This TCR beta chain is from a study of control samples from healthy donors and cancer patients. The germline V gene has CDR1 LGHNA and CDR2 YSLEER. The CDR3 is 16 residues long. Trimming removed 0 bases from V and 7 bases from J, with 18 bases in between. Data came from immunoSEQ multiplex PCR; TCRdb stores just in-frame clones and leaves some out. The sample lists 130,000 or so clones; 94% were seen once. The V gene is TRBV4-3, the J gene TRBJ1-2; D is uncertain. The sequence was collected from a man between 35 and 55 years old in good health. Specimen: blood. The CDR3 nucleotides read TGCGCCAGCAGCCAAGATGAACTCTCTATGGTGTCTGGCTACACCTTC. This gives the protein CASSQDELSMVSGYTF.